This T cell receptor beta chain came from a study of cytomegalovirus exposure and HLA in healthy donors. This clone has a single count. The target antigen is unknown. V was pared by 1 base and J by 6 bases, with 9 bases between. Germline V gene sequence: CDR1 MGHRA, CDR2 YSYEKL. The CDR3 runs to 13 residues. PCR involved 60 Vbeta and 13 Jbeta primers. Data came from immunoSEQ multiplex PCR; TCRdb stores just in-frame clones and leaves some out. The repertoire consists of about 140,000 clones, with 75% to 90% occurring once and the leading ten covering about 1.2%. Those who donated were healthy bone marrow donors. Study-wide points: Sequence variants that were highly shared formed a cluster that was likely a sequencing artifact. The study put some 150 TCR beta chains on its list as cytomegalovirus-associated. As a later analysis showed, several of the most significant clusters appeared to be linked to common viral pathogens.

Input material: PBMCs. The sequence derives from a female donor in good health and CMV-seronegative. The chain has TRBV4-1 and TRBJ1-2; perhaps TRBD1 as D (6 bases). Here the CDR3 reads CASSQGTVNGYTF. The CDR3, as DNA: TGCGCCAGCAGCCAAGGGACAGTCAATGGCTACACCTTC.